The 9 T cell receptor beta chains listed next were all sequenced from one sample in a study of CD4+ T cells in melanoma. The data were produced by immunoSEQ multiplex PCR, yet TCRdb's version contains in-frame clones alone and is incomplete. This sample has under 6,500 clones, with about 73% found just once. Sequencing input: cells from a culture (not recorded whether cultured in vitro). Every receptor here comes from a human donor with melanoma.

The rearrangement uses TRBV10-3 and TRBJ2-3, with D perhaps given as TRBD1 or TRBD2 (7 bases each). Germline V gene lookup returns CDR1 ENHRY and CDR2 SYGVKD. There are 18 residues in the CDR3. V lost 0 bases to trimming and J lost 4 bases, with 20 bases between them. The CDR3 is CAISESKGGGGLPDTQYF. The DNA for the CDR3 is TGTGCCATCAGTGAGTCGAAGGGAGGGGGCGGGCTCCCAGATACGCAGTATTTT.

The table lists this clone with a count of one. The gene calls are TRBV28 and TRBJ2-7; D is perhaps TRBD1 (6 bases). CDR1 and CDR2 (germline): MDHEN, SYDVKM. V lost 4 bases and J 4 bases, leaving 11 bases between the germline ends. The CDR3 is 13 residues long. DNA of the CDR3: TGTGCCAGCAGTTCTGTAGGACAGTACGAGCAGTACTTC. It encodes CASSSVGQYEQYF.

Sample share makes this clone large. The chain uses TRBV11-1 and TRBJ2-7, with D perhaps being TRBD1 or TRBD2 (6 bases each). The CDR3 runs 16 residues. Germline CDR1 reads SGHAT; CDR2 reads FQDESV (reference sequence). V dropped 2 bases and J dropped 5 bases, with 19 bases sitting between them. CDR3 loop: CASSLRSGEAIDEQYF. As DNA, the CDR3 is TGTGCCAGCAGCTTACGTTCAGGGGAGGCTATTGACGAGCAGTACTTC.

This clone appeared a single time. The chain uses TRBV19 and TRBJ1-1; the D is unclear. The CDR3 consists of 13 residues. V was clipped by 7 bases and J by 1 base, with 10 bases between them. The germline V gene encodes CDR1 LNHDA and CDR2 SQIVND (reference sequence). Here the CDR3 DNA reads TGTGCCAGTAACCCTAGGGAGAACACTGAAGCTTTCTTT. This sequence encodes CASNPRENTEAFF.

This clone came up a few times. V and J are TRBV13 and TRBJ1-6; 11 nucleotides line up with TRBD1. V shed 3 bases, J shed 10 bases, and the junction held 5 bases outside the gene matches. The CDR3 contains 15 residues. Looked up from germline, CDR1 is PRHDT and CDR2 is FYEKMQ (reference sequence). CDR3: CASSFGQGAGSPLHF. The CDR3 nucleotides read TGTGCCAGCAGCTTCGGACAGGGGGCTGGATCACCCCTCCACTTT.

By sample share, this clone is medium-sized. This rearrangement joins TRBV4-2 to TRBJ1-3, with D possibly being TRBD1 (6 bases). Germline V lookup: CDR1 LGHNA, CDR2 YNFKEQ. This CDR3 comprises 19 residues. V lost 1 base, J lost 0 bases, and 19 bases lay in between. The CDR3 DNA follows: TGTGCCAGCAGCCAAGTGGCCAGCAGACAGGTTCACTCTGGAAACACCATATATTTT. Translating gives CASSQVASRQVHSGNTIYF.

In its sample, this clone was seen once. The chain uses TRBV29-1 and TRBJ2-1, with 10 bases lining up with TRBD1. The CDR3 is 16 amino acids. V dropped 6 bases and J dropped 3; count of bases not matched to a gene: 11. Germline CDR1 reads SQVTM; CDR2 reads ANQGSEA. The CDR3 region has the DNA TGCAGCGTGACCTATTTTGGGGACAGGGGCTACAATGAGCAGTTCTTC. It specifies CSVTYFGDRGYNEQFF.

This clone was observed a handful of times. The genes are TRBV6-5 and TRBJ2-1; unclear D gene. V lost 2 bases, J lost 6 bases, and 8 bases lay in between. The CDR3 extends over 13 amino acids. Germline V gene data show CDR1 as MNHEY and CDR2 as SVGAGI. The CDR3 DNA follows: TGTGCCAGCAGTTACGGGGAAGGCAATGAGCAGTTCTTC. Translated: CASSYGEGNEQFF.

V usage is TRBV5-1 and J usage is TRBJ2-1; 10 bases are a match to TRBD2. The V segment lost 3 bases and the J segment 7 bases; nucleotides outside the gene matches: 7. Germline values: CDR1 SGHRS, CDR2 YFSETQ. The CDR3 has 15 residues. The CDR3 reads CASSSGAGGRNEQFF. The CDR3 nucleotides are TGCGCCAGCAGCTCCGGAGCGGGGGGGCGTAATGAGCAGTTCTTC.